What follows is one T cell receptor beta chain and its context. Germline V lookup: CDR1 SNHLY, CDR2 FYNNEI. Trimming stripped 6 bases from V and 7 bases from J, with 18 bases between. This CDR3 region has 15 residues. Under the authors' procedure: The assay estimated nucleated cells by amplifying reference gene primers. Libraries were prepared by immunoSEQ multiplex PCR; TCRdb keeps only in-frame clonotypes and omits some of them. V, J and clone size derive from that table, while D and trimming were established from the DNA sequence. This sample has roughly 180,000 clones, with around 85% found just once. This specimen comes from a study of blood T cell repertoires in COVID-19. Across the study: Donors in the United States, Italy and Spain gave samples during acute or convalescent COVID-19. The cDNA or gDNA used as material had been derived from T cells, B-cell-depleted T cells, or PBMCs.

The receptor was derived from a man between 65 and 85 years old with active or convalescent COVID-19. The gene calls are TRBV2 and TRBJ2-2; D perhaps matches TRBD1 (7 bases). The sample consisted of peripheral blood. In nucleotides, the CDR3 is TGTGCCAGCAGACGACAGGGAGGAAGAGTCGGGGAGCTGTTTTTT. Translated, it gives CASRRQGGRVGELFF.